This entry lists 3 T cell receptor beta chains sequenced from one sample in a study of Graves' ophthalmopathy and Graves' hyperthyroidism. RNA transcripts served as template for amplifying TCR beta CDR3 sequences. The first round was an RT-PCR with HTBI primers, and the second round was a multiplex PCR. TCRdb analysed the multiplex PCR reads with MiXCR anew, one entry per CDR3 protein. The data show roughly 500,000 distinct CDR3 sequences, about 15% seen once. Sequencing used blood. These receptor sequences come from a woman aged 30 to 39 with Graves' ophthalmopathy.

V usage is TRBV18 and J usage is TRBJ2-2; D unclear. The length of the CDR3 is 16 residues. Germline V gene sequence: CDR1 KGHSH, CDR2 LQKENI. The V end lost 2 bases, the J end lost 5 bases, and 15 bases lay between the germline ends. This chain's CDR3 is CASSPSSGRATGELFF. CDR3 in DNA: TGTGCCAGCTCACCAAGCTCGGGTCGAGCAACCGGGGAGCTGTTTTTT.

The chain recombines TRBV6-2 or TRBV6-3 with TRBJ1-5; no clear D. The CDR3 runs to 14 residues. Germline V gene sequence: CDR1 MNHEY, CDR2 SVGEGT. V was trimmed by 5 bases and J by 0 bases, leaving 8 bases between them. The CDR3 protein is CASSVYNSNQPQHF. The CDR3 region has the DNA TGTGCCAGCAGTGTCTATAATAGCAATCAGCCCCAGCATTTT.

This chain joins TRBV18 and TRBJ1-5; the D gene is possibly TRBD1 (6 bases). Germline assignment: CDR1 KGHSH and CDR2 LQKENI. This CDR3 is built from 14 residues. Trimming stripped 2 bases from V and 9 bases from J, with 14 bases between. The CDR3 sequence is CASSPSGEVGPQHF. The CDR3 DNA reads as TGTGCCAGCTCACCATCAGGGGAGGTTGGGCCCCAGCATTTT.